The rows below give T cell receptor beta chains drawn from one sample of a study of cytomegalovirus exposure and HLA in healthy donors. Libraries were prepared by immunoSEQ multiplex PCR; TCRdb keeps only in-frame clonotypes and omits some of them. The sample includes some 150,000 clones, around 74% seen only once; the top ten take 6.3%. The material sequenced was PBMCs. These receptor sequences come from a man in his fifties in good health and CMV-seropositive. Both conserved end residues are part of each CDR3. Size tells how often a clone was seen (once, few, many) or the class of an expanded clone, and some rows leave it out.

CDR3: CASSTDRGDHTGELFF
J: TRBJ2-2
V: TRBV21-1
size: once

CDR3: CASSTLIGAGELFF
J: TRBJ2-2
V: TRBV28
size: -

CDR3: CASSLAQDYIVDEQYF
J: TRBJ2-7
V: TRBV5-6
size: -

CDR3: CASREQIGQGNYGYTF
J: TRBJ1-2
V: TRBV28
size: few

CDR3: CATSRGETTYEQYF
J: TRBJ2-7
V: TRBV15
size: -

CDR3: CASSYGTGGNTEAFF
J: TRBJ1-1
V: TRBV5-1
size: -

CDR3: CATSRGQLAKNIQYF
J: TRBJ2-4
V: TRBV15
size: -

CDR3: CASSRDDRVYNEQFF
J: TRBJ2-1
V: TRBV5-1
size: -

CDR3: CASSFRGGYTEAFF
J: TRBJ1-1
V: TRBV28
size: -

CDR3: CASSGGTESTDTQYF
J: TRBJ2-3
V: TRBV5-6
size: -

CDR3: CASSLTRGQETQYF
J: TRBJ2-5
V: TRBV5-5
size: -

CDR3: CASSSVYSGTDTQYF
J: TRBJ2-3
V: TRBV6-6
size: few

CDR3: CSVGTAAGGTDTQYF
J: TRBJ2-3
V: TRBV29-1
size: few

CDR3: CASSPRAGGGEPLHF
J: TRBJ1-6
V: TRBV18
size: -

CDR3: CASSRRDSDYGEQYF
J: TRBJ2-7
V: TRBV2
size: -

CDR3: CASRAGTGSSYTF
J: TRBJ1-2
V: TRBV7-2
size: -

CDR3: CASSAGQGVRGYTF
J: TRBJ1-2
V: TRBV5-4
size: -

CDR3: CASRQGLNQPQHF
J: TRBJ1-5
V: TRBV18
size: -

CDR3: CASSSPGQGIFGYTF
J: TRBJ1-2
V: TRBV28
size: -

CDR3: CASSVHRGLTNEKLFF
J: TRBJ1-4
V: TRBV6-1
size: few

CDR3: CASSLGGSYEQYF
J: TRBJ2-7
V: TRBV28
size: -

CDR3: CASSFREPDYEQYF
J: TRBJ2-7
V: TRBV5-1
size: -

CDR3: CASSYSGTGGHEQYF
J: TRBJ2-7
V: TRBV6-6
size: -

CDR3: CASSENRDTGELFF
J: TRBJ2-2
V: TRBV2
size: -

CDR3: CASRAGTGPSGNTIYF
J: TRBJ1-3
V: TRBV2
size: -